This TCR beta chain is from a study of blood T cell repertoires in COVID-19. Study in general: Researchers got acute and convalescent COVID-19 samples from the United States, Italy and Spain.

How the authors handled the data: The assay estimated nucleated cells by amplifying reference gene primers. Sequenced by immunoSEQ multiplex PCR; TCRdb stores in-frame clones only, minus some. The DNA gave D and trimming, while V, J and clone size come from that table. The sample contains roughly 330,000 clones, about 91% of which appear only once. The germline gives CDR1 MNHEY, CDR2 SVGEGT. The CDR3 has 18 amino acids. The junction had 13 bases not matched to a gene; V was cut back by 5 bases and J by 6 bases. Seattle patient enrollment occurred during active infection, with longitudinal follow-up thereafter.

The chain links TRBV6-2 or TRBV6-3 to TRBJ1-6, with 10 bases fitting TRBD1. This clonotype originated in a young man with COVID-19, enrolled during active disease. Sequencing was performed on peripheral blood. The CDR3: CASSSRDRGRTGNSPLHF. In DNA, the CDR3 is TGTGCCAGCAGTAGCCGGGACAGGGGTCGCACCGGTAATTCACCCCTCCACTTT.